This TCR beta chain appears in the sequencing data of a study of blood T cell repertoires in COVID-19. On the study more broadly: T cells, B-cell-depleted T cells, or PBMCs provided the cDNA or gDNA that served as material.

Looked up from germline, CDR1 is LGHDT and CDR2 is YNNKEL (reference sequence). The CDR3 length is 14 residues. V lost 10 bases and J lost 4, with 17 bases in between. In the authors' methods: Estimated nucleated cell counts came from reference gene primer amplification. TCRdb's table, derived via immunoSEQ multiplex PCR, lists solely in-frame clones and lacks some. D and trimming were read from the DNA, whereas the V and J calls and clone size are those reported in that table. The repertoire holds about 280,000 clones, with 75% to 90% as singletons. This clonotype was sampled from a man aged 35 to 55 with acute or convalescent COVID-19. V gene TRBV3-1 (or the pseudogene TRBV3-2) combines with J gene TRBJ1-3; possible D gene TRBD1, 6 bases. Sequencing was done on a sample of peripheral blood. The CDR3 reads CATSARGAGNTIYF. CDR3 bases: TGTGCCACCTCTGCCCGGGGGGCGGGAAACACCATATATTTT.